This passage covers 8 T cell receptor beta chains from one sample sequenced in a study of T-cell memory formation after mild COVID-19. TCRdb redid the calling of the 5' RACE reads with MiXCR, one entry per CDR3 protein. The top ten hold roughly 22% of the sample, which has just over 350,000 distinct CDR3 sequences, 13% to 15% seen once. Sequencing used PBMCs or a T cell subset sorted from them (not recorded which). The origin of the receptors is a man aged 18 to 30 who had mild COVID-19 (a few samples of this study predate the infection). Cell type and time point are not known.

This rearrangement joins TRBV4-3 to TRBJ1-1, with a tentative D call TRBD1 (5 bases). V was shortened by 0 bases and J by 1 base, with 12 bases between the two germline ends. Germline CDR1 LGHNA, CDR2 YSLEER. This CDR3 spans 16 amino acids. The CDR3 DNA reads as TGCGCCAGCAGCCAAGATTCAGGGCTTACGAACACTGAAGCTTTCTTT. Translating gives CASSQDSGLTNTEAFF.

This chain uses TRBV7-9 with TRBJ2-2, with D perhaps matching TRBD1 (6 bases). The CDR3 runs 15 residues. The germline V gene encodes CDR1 SEHNR and CDR2 FQNEAQ (reference sequence). The V gene lost 8 bases and the J gene lost 0 bases, with 13 bases spanning the gap. CDR3 bases: TGTGCCAGCCGTTTGGGGGCACCGAACACCGGGGAGCTGTTTTTT. Translation gives CASRLGAPNTGELFF.

The V gene is TRBV18, the J gene TRBJ2-7, with D perhaps TRBD1 (6 bases). Germline loops: CDR1 KGHSH, CDR2 LQKENI. There are 15 residues in the CDR3. V was clipped by 5 bases and J by 0 bases, with 14 bases between them. In DNA form, the CDR3 reads TGTGCCAGCTCAGTTGGGACATCTTCCTCCTACGAGCAGTACTTC. It codes for CASSVGTSSSYEQYF.

The chain couples TRBV5-1 to TRBJ2-2; no clear D gene. The germline V gene encodes CDR1 SGHRS and CDR2 YFSETQ. Trimming took 4 bases from V and 1 from J, leaving 8 bases between them. This CDR3 spans 14 amino acids. CDR3 sequence reads: CASSIERNTGELFF. CDR3 DNA: TGCGCCAGCAGCATAGAGAGGAACACCGGGGAGCTGTTTTTT. Full variable domain (missing parts from reference TRBV5-1 and TRBJ2-2): KAGVTQTPRYLIKTRGQQVTLSCSPISGHRSVSWYQQTPGQGLQFLFEYFSETQRNKGNFPGRFSGRQFSNSRSEMNVSTLELGDSALYLCASSIERNTGELFFGEGSRLTVL.

The chain is built from TRBV24-1 and TRBJ2-2, with 10 bases that match TRBD1. CDR3 length: 15 residues. Germline-derived CDR1 and CDR2 are KGHDR and SFDVKD. The V and J ends lost 4 bases and 7 bases, in that order; junction bases with no gene match: 5. The CDR3 spells CATSDPGTGDGELFF. The CDR3 nucleotides are TGTGCCACCAGTGACCCCGGGACAGGGGACGGGGAGCTGTTTTTT.

This chain connects TRBV4-1 to TRBJ1-4; 8 bases align to TRBD1. In germline, CDR1 is MGHRA, CDR2 YSYEKL. J lost 10 bases, V lost 2 bases, and 9 bases had no gene match. The CDR3 has 15 amino acids. The DNA of the CDR3 is TGCGCCAGCAGCCAACAGGGGGCGCCGGCAGCAAAACTGTTTTTT. Amino acids: CASSQQGAPAAKLFF.

Only a few counts were recorded for this clonotype. V and J are TRBV10-3 and TRBJ1-4; D may be TRBD1 (6 bases). From germline, CDR1 is ENHRY and CDR2 SYGVKD. Trimming cost V 11 bases and J 3 bases, with 10 bases left between them. CDR3 length: 12 amino acids. The CDR3 bases are TGTGCCGCCGGACAGTCTAATGAAAAACTGTTTTTT. Encoded protein: CAAGQSNEKLFF.

In this sample, this clonotype turned up a few times. The chain uses TRBV20-1 and TRBJ2-7; D is uncertain. The CDR3 is made up of 16 amino acids. V was clipped by 0 bases and J by 0 bases, with 15 bases between them. Germline V CDR1 and CDR2: DFQATT, SNEGSKA (reference sequence). The CDR3 here is CSARDPGRISSYEQYF. As DNA, the CDR3 is TGCAGTGCTAGAGATCCTGGCAGAATAAGCTCCTACGAGCAGTACTTC.